One and the same sample provided the 6 T cell receptor beta chains below, sequenced in a study of shared clonotypes between healthy human individuals. Generated by immunoSEQ multiplex PCR, the TCRdb table keeps only in-frame clones and is missing some. In the table there are 2 million to 2.5 million clones, 80% to 95% of which are singletons. What was sequenced was naive CD4+ T cells from PBMCs. The subset denotes: CD45RA+ positively selected. The source is a young man in good health. Some clones in this sample may be carry-over from other donors' samples.

Concerning this clone itself: Other DNA variants within this sample encode the same CDR3. V gene TRBV18 combines with J gene TRBJ2-7; 8 nucleotides line up with TRBD1. Germline loops: CDR1 KGHSH, CDR2 LQKENI. The V segment lost 3 bases and the J segment 1 base; nucleotides outside the gene matches: 2. The CDR3 is made up of 14 amino acids. CDR3: CASSPRQGSYEQYF. CDR3 DNA sequence: TGTGCCAGCTCACCCAGACAGGGGTCCTACGAGCAGTACTTC. Complete variable domain (other parts from reference TRBV18 and TRBJ2-7): NAGVMQNPRHLVRRRGQEARLRCSPMKGHSHVYWYRQLPEEGLKFMVYLQKENIIDESGMPKERFSAEFPKEGPSILRIQQVVRGDSAAYFCASSPRQGSYEQYFGPGTRLTVT.

The V call is TRBV6-5, the J call TRBJ1-2; D call uncertain. Germline V gives CDR1 MNHEY, CDR2 SVGAGI. Trimming cost V 4 bases and J 7 bases, with 22 bases left between them. The CDR3 is 16 amino acids. This CDR3 reads CASSSPRHSVRPGYTF. The CDR3, as DNA: TGTGCCAGCAGTTCACCGAGACATTCAGTGCGCCCTGGCTACACCTTC.

This rearrangement joins TRBV27 to TRBJ1-1, with D unclear. The CDR3 covers 13 residues. The V end was cut by 5 bases, the J end by 10 bases, with 17 bases between. The germline V gene has CDR1 MNHEY and CDR2 SMNVEV (reference sequence). CDR3 nucleotides: TGTGCCAGCAGTCCCGGAGAGTCACAGCGAGCTTTCTTT. It specifies CASSPGESQRAFF.

This chain connects TRBV9 to TRBJ2-5, with TRBD1 identical over 11 bases. Germline-derived CDR1 and CDR2 are SGDLS and YYNGEE. The CDR3 length is 14 residues. V gave up 2 bases and J gave up 3 bases; unmatched junction bases: 0. This CDR3 is CASSVGQGEETQYF. CDR3 DNA: TGTGCCAGCAGCGTGGGACAGGGGGAAGAGACCCAGTACTTC.

This chain uses TRBV5-4 with TRBJ2-3, with no clear D. CDR1 and CDR2 (germline): SGHNT, YYREEE (reference sequence). This CDR3 spans 15 amino acids. V was pared by 4 bases and J by 4 bases, with 16 bases between. The CDR3 spells CASSPGPSPADTQYF. In DNA form, the CDR3 reads TGTGCCAGCAGCCCCGGGCCATCCCCCGCAGATACGCAGTATTTT.

The rearrangement joins TRBV11-2 to TRBJ2-7; TRBD2 aligns across 11 bases. V shed 2 bases and J 6 bases; nucleotides not matched to a gene: 9. The germline CDR1 and CDR2 sequences are SGHAT and FQNNGV. The CDR3 loop spans 16 amino acids. The DNA for the CDR3 is TGTGCCAGCAGCTTAAAGTTAGCGGGAGGGAGGGGCGAGCAGTACTTC. Amino acids: CASSLKLAGGRGEQYF.